Listed below are T cell receptor beta chains from one sample, sequenced in a study of cytomegalovirus exposure and HLA in healthy donors. Here immunoSEQ multiplex PCR was the method, and the copy in TCRdb shows in-frame clones only, minus some. The top ten clones hold about 4% of a sample with approximately 160,000 clones, around 86% of them seen once. Sequencing input: PBMCs. These receptors came from a man over 45 in good health and CMV-seropositive. Each CDR3 is given without its conserved first and last residue.

v_gene,CDR3aa
TRBV5-1,ASSLRGANEKLF
TRBV5-1,ASSWTGLTGELF
TRBV15,ATSREGRNQPQH
TRBV4-2,ASSQEYRGSYEQY
TRBV10-3,ATWAGGVGEQF
TRBV18,ASSPPFQSGELF
TRBV18,ASSPPVGAVSYNEQF
TRBV6-6,ASSRGSSYEQY
TRBV19,ASSRGHLLAGPADPSYEQY
TRBV9,ASSEDRGGETQY
TRBV5-1,ASSPKLGQGMNSNQPQH
TRBV6-1,ASRIFQELYGYT
TRBV6-5,ASRETVNSPLH
TRBV14,ASSQNRDRIFTSTDTQY
TRBV5-4,ASSLVFLAGNNEQF
TRBV5-1,ASSFPAQNTEAF
TRBV5-1,ASSLGEHRGNEQF
TRBV11-3,ASSLGASTGEQY
TRBV2,ASSRDRPGGNQPQH
TRBV5-1,ASSSGQGTDTQY
TRBV7-9,ASSTGLAGPRYNEQF
TRBV27,ASRPSGGVSYNEQF
TRBV27,ASSFLASGATGELF
TRBV7-8,ASSLLAAPSYEQY
TRBV7-3,ASSSRLAGEHSTDTQY